This TCR beta chain was obtained from a study of blood T cell repertoires in COVID-19. The overall study: Acute and convalescent COVID-19 specimens originated in the United States, Italy and Spain. The analysed material was cDNA or gDNA that came from T cells, B-cell-depleted T cells, or PBMCs.

Original analysis: The assay estimated nucleated cells by amplifying reference gene primers. The protocol was immunoSEQ multiplex PCR, while the TCRdb copy is restricted to in-frame clones and leaves out a portion. V and J calls and clone size are those listed in that table; D and trimming were worked out from the DNA. The sample holds about 480,000 clones, around 89% seen once. The CDR3 is 17 residues long. The germline V gene encodes CDR1 MNHEY and CDR2 SVGEGT. J gave up 1 base and V 6 bases, and 13 bases lay outside the gene matches. The source material was peripheral blood. The origin of this receptor is a woman in her 30s with acute or convalescent COVID-19. V usage is TRBV6-2 or TRBV6-3 and J usage is TRBJ2-3; 7 nucleotides line up with TRBD2. CDR3 DNA: TGTGCCAGCAGCAGATACTTTGGGGGGGACCGCACAGATACGCAGTATTTT. Its protein is CASSRYFGGDRTDTQYF.